This TCR beta chain was observed in a study of blood T cell repertoires in COVID-19. Study-level information: Sample material is recorded as cDNA or gDNA derived from T cells, B-cell-depleted T cells, or PBMCs.

The CDR3 is 15 residues long. CDR1 is SNHLY, CDR2 FYNNEI, per germline. V gave up 5 bases and J gave up 4 bases; unmatched junction bases: 3. Authors' methods: Counts of nucleated cells, estimated from reference gene primer amplification, were obtained. Clones were sequenced by immunoSEQ multiplex PCR, and TCRdb holds only the in-frame ones, with some missing. V, J and clone size are taken as reported in that table, and D and trimming were inferred from the DNA itself. This sample has some 45,000 clones, with roughly 87% found just once. The sample comprised peripheral blood. This sequence joins TRBV2 and TRBJ2-1; 12 nucleotides match TRBD2. This receptor was identified in a woman aged 55 to 70 with acute or convalescent COVID-19. The CDR3, as DNA: TGTGCCAGCAGTCCTACTAGCGGGGGGTACAATGAGCAGTTCTTC. Encoded protein: CASSPTSGGYNEQFF.